This T cell receptor beta chain was sequenced for a study of T-cell memory formation after mild COVID-19. On the study more broadly: The TCR clusters were mostly specific to one donor. Study outcomes and limitations: Among contracting clones, CD4+ were mainly CM/EM and CD8+ enriched in EMRA.

5'RACE primed at constant segments yielded TCR alpha and TCR beta cDNA libraries bearing sample barcodes and UMIs. TCRdb processed the 5' RACE reads anew with MiXCR; each CDR3 protein has one entry. The top ten hold approximately 13% of the sample, which has over 450,000 distinct CDR3 sequences, around 20% seen once. This clonotype has only a few counts. The antigen is not known. This CDR3 has 14 residues. Trimming took off 1 base at V and 5 bases at J, with 12 bases between the two ends. Germline CDR1 reads SGHDT; CDR2 reads YYEEEE. Sequencing was performed on PBMCs or a T cell subset sorted from them (not recorded which). The sequence came from an adult woman who had mild COVID-19 (a few samples of this study predate the infection). Cell type and time point are not known. V and J are TRBV5-6 and TRBJ1-2; no reliable D call. CDR3 bases: TGTGCCAGCAGCTTGTTCAACCCGCAGTATGGCTACACCTTC. Protein sequence: CASSLFNPQYGYTF.